Here is one T cell receptor (beta chain) with its context. Its antigen is still unknown. The entry originates in a study of neoadjuvant anti-PD-1 for oral cavity cancer. Study context: Patients mostly received three to four biweekly nivolumab doses at 3 mg/kg before surgery. Patients without progression got a fourth dose around day 43. Study-wide results and caveats: Non-responders to neoadjuvant nivolumab had significantly more clonal PBMC T cells than responders.

The protocol was immunoSEQ multiplex PCR, while the TCRdb copy is restricted to in-frame clones and leaves out a portion. The profile shows just over 65,000 clones, around 84% of them singletons. The V and J ends lost 1 base and 10 bases respectively, with 8 bases between them. This CDR3 is 12 amino acids long. Germline CDR1 is SGHVS and CDR2 is FQNEAQ. The time point was: after neoadjuvant nivolumab, at surgical resection. These oral cavity squamous cell carcinomas were HPV-negative and locally advanced. The sample was PBMCs, taken after nivolumab (anti-PD-1) treatment. This clonotype originated in a person between 40 and 79 years old with oral cavity squamous cell carcinoma. V gene TRBV7-8 combines with J gene TRBJ1-5, with unresolved D. CDR3 sequence (DNA): TGTGCCAGCAGCTTAGACCCCCCTCCCCAGCATTTT. This translates into CASSLDPPPQHF.